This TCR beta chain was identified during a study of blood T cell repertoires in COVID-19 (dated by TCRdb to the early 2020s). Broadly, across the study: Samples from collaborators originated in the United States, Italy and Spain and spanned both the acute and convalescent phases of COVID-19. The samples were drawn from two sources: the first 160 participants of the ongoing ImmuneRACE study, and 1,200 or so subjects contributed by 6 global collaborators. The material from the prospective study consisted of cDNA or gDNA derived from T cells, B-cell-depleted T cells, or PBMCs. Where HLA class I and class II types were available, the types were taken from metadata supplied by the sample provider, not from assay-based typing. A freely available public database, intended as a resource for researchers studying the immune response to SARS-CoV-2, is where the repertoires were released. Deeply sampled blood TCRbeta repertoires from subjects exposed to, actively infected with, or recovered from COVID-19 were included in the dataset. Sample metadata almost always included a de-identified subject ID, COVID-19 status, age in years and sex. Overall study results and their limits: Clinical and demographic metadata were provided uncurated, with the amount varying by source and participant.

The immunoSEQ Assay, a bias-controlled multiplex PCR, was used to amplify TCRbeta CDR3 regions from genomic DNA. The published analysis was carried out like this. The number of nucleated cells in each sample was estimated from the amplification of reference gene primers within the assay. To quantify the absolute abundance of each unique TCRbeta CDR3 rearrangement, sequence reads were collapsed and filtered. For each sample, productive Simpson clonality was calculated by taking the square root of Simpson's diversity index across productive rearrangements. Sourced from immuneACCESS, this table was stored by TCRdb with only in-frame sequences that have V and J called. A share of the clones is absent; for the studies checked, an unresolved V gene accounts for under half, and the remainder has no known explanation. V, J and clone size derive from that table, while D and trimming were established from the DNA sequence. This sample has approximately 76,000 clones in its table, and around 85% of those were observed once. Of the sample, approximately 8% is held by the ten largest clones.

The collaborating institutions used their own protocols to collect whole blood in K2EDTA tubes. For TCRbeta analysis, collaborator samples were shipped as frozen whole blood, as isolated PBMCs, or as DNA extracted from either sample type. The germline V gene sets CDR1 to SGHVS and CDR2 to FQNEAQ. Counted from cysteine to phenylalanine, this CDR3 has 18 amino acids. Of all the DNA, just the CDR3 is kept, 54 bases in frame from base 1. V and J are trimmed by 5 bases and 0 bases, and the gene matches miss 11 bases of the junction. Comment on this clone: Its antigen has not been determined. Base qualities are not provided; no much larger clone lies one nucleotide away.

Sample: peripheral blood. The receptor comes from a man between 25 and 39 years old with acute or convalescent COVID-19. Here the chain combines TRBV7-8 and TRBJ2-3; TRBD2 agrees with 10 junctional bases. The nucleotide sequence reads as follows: TGTGCCAGCAGCCACCGGGGGACTAGCGACCTTAGCACAGATACGCAGTATTTT. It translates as CASSHRGTSDLSTDTQYF.